The 12 T cell receptor beta chains listed next were all sequenced from one sample in a study of blood T cell repertoires in COVID-19 (dated by TCRdb to about 2020). The receptor library was made with the immunoSEQ multiplex PCR assay. This immuneACCESS table, as held by TCRdb, lists in-frame sequences with V and J called but not all clones. Of the missing ones, under half trace to an unresolved V gene in checked studies; the others have no known cause. In this sample the table shows some 110,000 clones, more than 70% of which occur a single time. In total, the top ten clones hold approximately 3.5% of the sample. The sequenced sample was peripheral blood. These receptors all come from a woman over 75 with COVID-19, enrolled during active disease.

This clone was observed a few times. The V call is TRBV19, the J call TRBJ2-1, with TRBD2 matching over 15 bases. The germline gives CDR1 LNHDA, CDR2 SQIVND (reference sequence). Trimming took 5 bases from V and 7 from J; bases not matched to a gene: 3. The CDR3 spans 15 residues. CDR3 nucleotides: TGTGCCAGTAGTTCCGGGACTAGCGGGAGGAATGAGCAGTTCTTC. Its protein is CASSSGTSGRNEQFF.

This clone was recorded a few times. A read error may account for a junction end that differs from germline. The chain links TRBV3-1 (or the pseudogene TRBV3-2) to TRBJ2-2; D might be TRBD2 (7 bases). The CDR3 runs 15 residues. The germline V gene has CDR1 LGHDT and CDR2 YNNKEL (reference sequence). This CDR3 reads CASTQGGGNTGELFF. CDR3 coding DNA: TGTGCCAGCACCCAAGGGGGGGGAAACACCGGGGAGCTGTTTTTT.

This chain uses TRBV20-1 with TRBJ1-4; D is unresolved. Per germline, CDR1 DFQATT and CDR2 SNEGSKA (reference sequence). This CDR3 has 12 amino acids. V was pared by 3 bases and J by 2 bases, with 4 bases between. The CDR3 nucleotides are TGCAGTGCTAGTCATACTAATGAAAAACTGTTTTTT. Its translation: CSASHTNEKLFF.

The table lists this clone with a count of one. The J gene is TRBJ2-1, the V gene TRBV10-3, with TRBD2 matching over 8 bases. CDR1 and CDR2 from the germline V gene are ENHRY and SYGVKD. The CDR3 consists of 15 residues. After removal of 6 bases from V and 7 bases from J, the junction contained 11 bases not matched to a gene. The CDR3 sequence is CAIRGAAGEWNEQFF. The CDR3 coding sequence is TGTGCCATCAGAGGCGCAGCGGGAGAGTGGAATGAGCAGTTCTTC.

This chain links TRBV4-3 with TRBJ1-2, with 7 nucleotides matching TRBD1. The CDR3 runs to 13 residues. Germline CDR1 reads LGHNA; CDR2 reads YSLEER. Trimming removed 4 bases from V and 7 bases from J; junction bases left unmatched: 6. This CDR3 reads CASSPDRAGGYTF. As DNA, the CDR3 is TGCGCCAGCAGCCCCGACAGGGCGGGTGGCTACACCTTC.

The chain combines TRBV3-1 (or the pseudogene TRBV3-2) with TRBJ2-1; no definite D call. This CDR3 region has 18 residues. The V and J ends lost 1 base and 1 base respectively, with 17 bases between them. Per the germline V gene, CDR1 is LGHDT and CDR2 is YNNKEL (reference sequence). The CDR3 spells CASSQGVDGVGSYNEQFF. DNA of the CDR3: TGTGCCAGCAGCCAAGGTGTAGACGGAGTAGGTTCCTACAATGAGCAGTTCTTC.

The V and J genes are TRBV27 and TRBJ2-5; D perhaps matches TRBD1 (6 bases). CDR3 length: 14 amino acids. V was cut by 5 bases and J by 7 bases, with 17 bases left in between. Looked up from germline, CDR1 is MNHEY and CDR2 is SMNVEV (reference sequence). The CDR3 sequence: CASSTPGQFRTQYF. The CDR3 DNA is TGTGCCAGCAGTACCCCCGGACAGTTTCGGACCCAGTACTTC.

The chain is built from TRBV3-1 (or the pseudogene TRBV3-2) and TRBJ2-3; D gene uncertain. Germline V gene data show CDR1 as LGHDT and CDR2 as YNNKEL (reference sequence). Trimming removed 2 bases at V and 0 bases at J, with 6 bases between. The CDR3 is 14 residues long. CDR3 in amino acids: CASSQRRSTDTQYF. Written as DNA, the CDR3 is TGTGCCAGCAGCCAACGTCGGAGCACAGATACGCAGTATTTT.

The chain recombines TRBV10-3 with TRBJ1-1; TRBD1 agrees at 10 bases. The V and J ends lost 11 bases and 5 bases, in that order; junction bases with no gene match: 8. The CDR3 is 13 amino acids. CDR1 and CDR2 (germline): ENHRY, SYGVKD. The CDR3 loop is CASRQGASTEAFF. The CDR3 DNA reads TGTGCCTCACGACAGGGGGCCAGTACTGAAGCTTTCTTT.

The chain couples TRBV5-5 to TRBJ2-7; TRBD2 agrees at 7 bases. The junction had 8 bases not matched to a gene; V was cut back by 1 base and J by 4 bases. The CDR3 has 15 residues. The germline V gene encodes CDR1 SGHKS and CDR2 YYEKEE (reference sequence). CDR3 bases: TGTGCCAGCAGCTTGTGGGAAGCGGGACCTTACGAGCAGTACTTC. Translated, it gives CASSLWEAGPYEQYF. The entire variable domain, with the rest obtained from reference TRBV5-5 and TRBJ2-7, is as follows: DAGVTQSPTHLIKTRGQQVTLRCSPISGHKSVSWYQQVLGQGPQFIFQYYEKEERGRGNFPDRFSARQFPNYSSELNVNALLLGDSALYLCASSLWEAGPYEQYFGPGTRLTVT.

V gene TRBV19 combines with J gene TRBJ1-5; the match to TRBD1 covers 9 bases. CDR1 LNHDA and CDR2 SQIVND come from the germline V gene (reference sequence). This CDR3 comprises 16 residues. After removal of 7 bases from V and 5 bases from J, the junction contained 12 bases not matched to a gene. The CDR3 sequence is CASKPTGQGSYQPQHF. CDR3 sequence (DNA): TGTGCCAGTAAACCCACGGGACAGGGTTCGTATCAGCCCCAGCATTTT.

The V and J genes are TRBV19 and TRBJ1-1; 8 positions agree with TRBD1. V gave up 3 bases and J gave up 6 bases; unmatched junction bases: 6. Germline CDR1 LNHDA, CDR2 SQIVND (reference sequence). CDR3 length equals 14 residues. The CDR3 nucleotides read TGTGCCAGTAGTATGTGGCAGGGGGCTTCTGAAGCTTTCTTT. Amino acids: CASSMWQGASEAFF.